This T cell receptor (beta chain) was recovered during a study of T-cell memory formation after mild COVID-19. Study observations and caveats: Confirmation was lacking for SARS-CoV-2 specificity of second-wave clones that peaked on day 37. Some responding clones appeared in pre-infection memory, suggesting cross-reactive memory joined.

With 9 bases removed from V and 0 bases from J, the gap between germline ends came to 20 bases. CDR3 length: 17 residues. Per the germline V gene, CDR1 is KGHDR and CDR2 is SFDVKD. MiXCR, applied by TCRdb to the 5' RACE reads, yields one record per CDR3 protein. This sample has over 350,000 distinct CDR3 sequences, with less than 25% found just once. In regard to this clonotype: Its antigen is as yet unknown.

The sequencing sample was made of PBMCs or a T cell subset sorted from them (not recorded which). V is TRBV24-1 and J is TRBJ1-5, with TRBD1 as a possible D gene (5 bases). The clonotype was recovered from an adult woman who had mild COVID-19 (a few samples of this study predate the infection). Cell type and time point are not known. CDR3 in amino acids: CATAPWGEGNSNQPQHF. CDR3 coding DNA: TGTGCCACCGCGCCATGGGGCGAGGGGAATAGCAATCAGCCCCAGCATTTT.